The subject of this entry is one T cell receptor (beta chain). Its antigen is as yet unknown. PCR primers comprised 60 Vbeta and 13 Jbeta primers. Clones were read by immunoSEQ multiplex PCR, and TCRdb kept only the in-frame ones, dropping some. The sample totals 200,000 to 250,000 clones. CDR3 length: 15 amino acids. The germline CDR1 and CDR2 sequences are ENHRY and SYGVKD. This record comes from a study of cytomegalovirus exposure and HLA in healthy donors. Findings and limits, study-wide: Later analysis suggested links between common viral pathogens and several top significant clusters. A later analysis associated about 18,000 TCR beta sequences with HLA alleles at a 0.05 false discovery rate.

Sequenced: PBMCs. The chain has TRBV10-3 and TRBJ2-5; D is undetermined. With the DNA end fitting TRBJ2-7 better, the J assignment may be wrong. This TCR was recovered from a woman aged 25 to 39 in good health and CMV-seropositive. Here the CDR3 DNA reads TGTGCCATCAGTGGTAGCCGCGGCAGCTCCTACGAGCAGTACTTC. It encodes CAISGSRGSSYEQYF.